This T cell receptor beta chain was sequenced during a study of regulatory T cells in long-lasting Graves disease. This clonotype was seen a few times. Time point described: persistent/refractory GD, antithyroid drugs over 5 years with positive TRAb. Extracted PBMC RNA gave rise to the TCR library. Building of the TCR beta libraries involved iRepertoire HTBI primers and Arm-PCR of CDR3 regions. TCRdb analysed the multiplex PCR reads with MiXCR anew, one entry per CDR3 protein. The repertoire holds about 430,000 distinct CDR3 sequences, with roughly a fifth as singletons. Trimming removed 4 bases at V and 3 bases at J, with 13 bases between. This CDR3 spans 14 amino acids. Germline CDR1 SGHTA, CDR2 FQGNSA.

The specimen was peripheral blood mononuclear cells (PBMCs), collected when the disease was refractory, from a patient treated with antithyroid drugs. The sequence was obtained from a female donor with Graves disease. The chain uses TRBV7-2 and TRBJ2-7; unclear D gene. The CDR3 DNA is TGTGCCAGCAGCTATAACCGCCGCGGCTACGAGCAGTACTTC. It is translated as CASSYNRRGYEQYF.